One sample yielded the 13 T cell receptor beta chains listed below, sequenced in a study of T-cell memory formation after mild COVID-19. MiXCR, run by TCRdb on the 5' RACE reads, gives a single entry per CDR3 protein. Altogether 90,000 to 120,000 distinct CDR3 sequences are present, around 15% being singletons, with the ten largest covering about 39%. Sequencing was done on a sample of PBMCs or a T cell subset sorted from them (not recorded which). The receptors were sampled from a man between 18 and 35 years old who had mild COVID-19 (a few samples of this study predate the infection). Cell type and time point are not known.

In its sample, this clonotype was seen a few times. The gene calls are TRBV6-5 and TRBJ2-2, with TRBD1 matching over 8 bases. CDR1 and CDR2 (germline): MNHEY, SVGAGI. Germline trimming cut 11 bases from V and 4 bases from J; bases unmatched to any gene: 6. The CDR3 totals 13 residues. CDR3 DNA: TGTGCCTCAACCCAGGGGGCCACCGGGGAGCTGTTTTTT. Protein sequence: CASTQGATGELFF.

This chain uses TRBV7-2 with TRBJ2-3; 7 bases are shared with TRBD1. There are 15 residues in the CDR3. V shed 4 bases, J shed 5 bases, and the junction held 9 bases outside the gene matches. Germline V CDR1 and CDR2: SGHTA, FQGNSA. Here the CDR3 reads CASSSSGGIGDTQYF. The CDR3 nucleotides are TGTGCCAGCAGCTCATCAGGGGGAATCGGAGATACGCAGTATTTT.

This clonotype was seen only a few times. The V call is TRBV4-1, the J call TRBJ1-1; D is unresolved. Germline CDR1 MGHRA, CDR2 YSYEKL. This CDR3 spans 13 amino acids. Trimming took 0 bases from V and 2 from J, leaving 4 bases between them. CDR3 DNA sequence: TGCGCCAGCAGCCAAGAGACTAACACTGAAGCTTTCTTT. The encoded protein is CASSQETNTEAFF.

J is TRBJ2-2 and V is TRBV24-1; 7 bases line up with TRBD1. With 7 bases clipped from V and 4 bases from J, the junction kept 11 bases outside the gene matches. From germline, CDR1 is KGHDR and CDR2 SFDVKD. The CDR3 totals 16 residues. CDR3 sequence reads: CATRERQGRATGELFF. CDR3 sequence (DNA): TGTGCCACCAGGGAGAGACAGGGCCGAGCCACCGGGGAGCTGTTTTTT.

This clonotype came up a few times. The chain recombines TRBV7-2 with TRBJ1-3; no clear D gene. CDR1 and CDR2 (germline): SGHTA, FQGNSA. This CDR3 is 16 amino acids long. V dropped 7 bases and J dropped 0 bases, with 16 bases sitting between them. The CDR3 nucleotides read TGTGCCAGCACCGAGGGCGATAGATTCTCTGGAAACACCATATATTTT. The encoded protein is CASTEGDRFSGNTIYF.

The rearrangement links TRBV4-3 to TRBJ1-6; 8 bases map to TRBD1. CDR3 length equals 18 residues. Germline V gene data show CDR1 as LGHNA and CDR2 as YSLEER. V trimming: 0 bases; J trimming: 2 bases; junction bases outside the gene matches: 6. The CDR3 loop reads CASSQDRGRGPYNSPLHF. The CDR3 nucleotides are TGCGCCAGCAGCCAAGATCGGGGCAGGGGGCCCTATAATTCACCCCTCCACTTT.

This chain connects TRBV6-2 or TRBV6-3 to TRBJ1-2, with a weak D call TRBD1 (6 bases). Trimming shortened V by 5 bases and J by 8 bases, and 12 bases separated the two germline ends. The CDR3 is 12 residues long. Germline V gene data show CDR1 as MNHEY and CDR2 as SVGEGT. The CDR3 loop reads CASSRTALGYTF. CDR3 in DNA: TGTGCCAGCAGTCGGACAGCGTTGGGCTACACCTTC.

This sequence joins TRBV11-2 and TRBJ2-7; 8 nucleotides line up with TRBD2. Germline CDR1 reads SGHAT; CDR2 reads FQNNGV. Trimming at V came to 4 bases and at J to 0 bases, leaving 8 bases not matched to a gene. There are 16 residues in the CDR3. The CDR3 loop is CASSSTSGTPSYEQYV. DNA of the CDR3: TGTGCCAGCAGCTCTACTAGCGGTACGCCCTCCTACGAGCAGTACGTC.

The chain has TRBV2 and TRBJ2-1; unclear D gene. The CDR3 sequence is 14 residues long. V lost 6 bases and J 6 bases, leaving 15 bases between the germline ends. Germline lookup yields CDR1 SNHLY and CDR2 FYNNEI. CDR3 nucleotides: TGTGCCAGCAGGACGGAGCCCGGCGGCAATGAGCAGTTCTTC. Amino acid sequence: CASRTEPGGNEQFF. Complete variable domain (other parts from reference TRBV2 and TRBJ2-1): EPEVTQTPSHQVTQMGQEVILRCVPISNHLYFYWYRQILGQKVEFLVSFYNNEISEKSEIFDDQFSVERPDGSNFTLKIRSTKLEDSAMYFCASRTEPGGNEQFFGPGTRLTVL.

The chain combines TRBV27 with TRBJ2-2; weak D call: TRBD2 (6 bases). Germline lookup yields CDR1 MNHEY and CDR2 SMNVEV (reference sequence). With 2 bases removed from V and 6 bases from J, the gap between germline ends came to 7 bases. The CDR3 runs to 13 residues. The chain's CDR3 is CASSLGGSGELFF. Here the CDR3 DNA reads TGTGCCAGCAGTTTAGGGGGGTCCGGGGAGCTGTTTTTT.

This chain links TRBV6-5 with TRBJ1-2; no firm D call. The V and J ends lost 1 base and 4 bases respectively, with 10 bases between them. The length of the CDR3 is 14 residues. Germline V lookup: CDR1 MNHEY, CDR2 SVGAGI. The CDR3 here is CASSYLRGAYGYTF. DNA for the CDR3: TGTGCCAGCAGTTACTTACGGGGAGCCTATGGCTACACCTTC.

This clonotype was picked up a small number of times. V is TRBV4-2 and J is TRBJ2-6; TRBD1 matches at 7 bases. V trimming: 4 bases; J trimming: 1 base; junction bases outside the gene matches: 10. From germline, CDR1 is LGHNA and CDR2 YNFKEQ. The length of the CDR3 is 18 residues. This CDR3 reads CASSPYGQVTSGANVLTF. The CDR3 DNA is TGTGCCAGCAGCCCATACGGACAGGTTACTTCTGGGGCCAACGTCCTGACTTTC.

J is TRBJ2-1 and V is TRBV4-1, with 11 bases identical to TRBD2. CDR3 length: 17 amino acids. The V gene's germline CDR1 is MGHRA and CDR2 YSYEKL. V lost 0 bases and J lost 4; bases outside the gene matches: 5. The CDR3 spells CASSQESSGGVYNEQFF. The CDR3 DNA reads TGCGCCAGCAGCCAAGAGAGTAGCGGGGGGGTTTACAATGAGCAGTTCTTC.